This is a list of T cell receptor beta chains from one sample in a study of T cells in Graves' hyperthyroidism and ophthalmopathy. TCRdb reprocessed the multiplex PCR reads with MiXCR, giving one entry per CDR3 protein. The data hold about 640,000 distinct CDR3 sequences, with around 20% observed a single time. What was sequenced was blood. Source of these receptors: a young man with Graves' ophthalmopathy. Each CDR3 is given with its conserved first and last residue. The order of the fields is D gene, clone size, V gene, J gene, CDR3 protein, CDR3 DNA. The D gene is left open where the match is weak. Clone size appears in some rows only: once, few, many, or a class for an expanded clone.

NA	NA	TRBV20-1	TRBJ1-5	CSARQGLSNQPQHF	TGCAGTGCTAGACAGGGCCTTAGCAATCAGCCCCAGCATTTT
TRBD2	NA	TRBV9	TRBJ2-7	CASSVEGTSGPYEQYF	TGTGCCAGCAGCGTAGAAGGGACTAGCGGGCCTTACGAGCAGTACTTC
TRBD1	NA	TRBV12-3/TRBV12-4	TRBJ2-2	CASTLTGAGELFF	TGTGCCAGCACCCTGACAGGGGCCGGGGAGCTGTTTTTT
TRBD2	many	TRBV12-3/TRBV12-4	TRBJ2-3	CASTLLPLTSGRVDTQYF	TGTGCCAGCACCCTCCTGCCCTTGACTAGCGGGAGGGTAGATACGCAGTATTTT
TRBD1	many	TRBV6-5	TRBJ1-1	CASSYSGQGENTEAFF	TGTGCCAGCAGTTACTCGGGACAGGGTGAGAACACTGAAGCTTTCTTT
NA	NA	TRBV5-1	TRBJ2-3	CASSLEWRSTDTQYF	TGCGCCAGCAGCTTGGAGTGGAGATCCACAGATACGCAGTATTTT
TRBD1	NA	TRBV11-2	TRBJ1-2	CASSPEPGGVRGGYTF	TGTGCCAGCAGCCCAGAACCAGGGGGCGTCAGGGGGGGCTACACCTTC
NA	NA	TRBV3-1	TRBJ1-1	CASSQYETGWNTEAFF	TGTGCCAGCAGCCAGTACGAAACGGGCTGGAACACTGAAGCTTTCTTT
NA	many	TRBV7-9	TRBJ1-1	CASSLVGKGNTEAFF	TGTGCCAGCAGCTTAGTGGGCAAGGGGAACACTGAAGCTTTCTTT
TRBD2	many	TRBV11-2	TRBJ2-2	CASSRLTRGLAGITGELFF	TGTGCCAGCAGCCGACTAACCAGAGGACTAGCGGGAATCACCGGGGAGCTGTTTTTT
NA	NA	TRBV6-5	TRBJ2-2	CASSYVLDSLNTGELFF	TGTGCCAGCAGTTACGTCCTGGACAGCCTGAACACCGGGGAGCTGTTTTTT
NA	few	TRBV7-9	TRBJ2-1	CASTVRTAWDHNEQFF	TGTGCCAGCACCGTTAGGACCGCCTGGGACCACAATGAGCAGTTCTTC
NA	many	TRBV29-1	TRBJ1-1	CSVQQGTEAFF	TGCAGCGTACAACAGGGCACTGAAGCTTTCTTT
NA	NA	TRBV28	TRBJ1-5	CASRPPTGFNQPQHF	TGTGCCAGCAGACCCCCCACAGGGTTCAATCAGCCCCAGCATTTT
NA	many	TRBV11-2	TRBJ1-5	CASSYTADSNQPQHF	TGTGCCAGCAGCTACACAGCCGATAGCAATCAGCCCCAGCATTTT
TRBD1	many	TRBV28	TRBJ1-5	CASSPLWTGGASNQPQHF	TGTGCCAGCAGCCCACTCTGGACAGGGGGCGCGAGCAATCAGCCCCAGCATTTT
TRBD1	many	TRBV20-1	TRBJ1-5	CSADRRRGREPQHF	TGCAGTGCGGACAGGAGGAGGGGAAGAGAGCCCCAGCATTTT
NA	NA	TRBV5-1	TRBJ1-4	CASSPYGAGEKLFF	TGCGCCAGCTCTCCCTACGGGGCGGGGGAAAAACTGTTTTTT
NA	many	TRBV6-5	TRBJ1-1	CASSYVRENTEAFF	TGTGCCAGCAGTTACGTGAGGGAGAACACTGAAGCTTTCTTT
TRBD1	few	TRBV5-1	TRBJ2-2	CASTPWGQENTGELFF	TGCGCCAGCACTCCTTGGGGACAGGAGAACACCGGGGAGCTGTTTTTT
NA	NA	TRBV7-2	TRBJ2-2	CASSPLASRGTGELFF	TGTGCCAGCAGCCCCCTGGCTAGCCGTGGCACCGGGGAGCTGTTTTTT
NA	NA	TRBV29-1	TRBJ1-3	CSVEDTVRNTIYF	TGCAGCGTTGAAGATACAGTCCGAAACACCATATATTTT
TRBD1	many	TRBV5-1	TRBJ2-3	CASSEGQGLDTQYF	TGCGCCAGCAGCGAGGGACAGGGTCTGGATACGCAGTATTTT